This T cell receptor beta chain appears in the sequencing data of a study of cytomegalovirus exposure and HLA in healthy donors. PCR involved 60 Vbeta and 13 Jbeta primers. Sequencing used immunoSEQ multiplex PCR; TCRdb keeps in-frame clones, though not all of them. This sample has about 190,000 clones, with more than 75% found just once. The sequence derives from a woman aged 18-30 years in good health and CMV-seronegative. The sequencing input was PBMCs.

CDR3 region: CASHFGTGEAEQFF. CDR3 nucleotides: TGTGCCAGCCACTTCGGGACAGGGGAGGCTGAGCAGTTCTTC. The gene calls are TRBV28 and TRBJ2-1; 10 bases agree with TRBD1. The CDR3 totals 14 residues. The ends lost 8 bases at V and 9 bases at J; junction bases unmatched: 10. Germline assignment: CDR1 MDHEN and CDR2 SYDVKM.